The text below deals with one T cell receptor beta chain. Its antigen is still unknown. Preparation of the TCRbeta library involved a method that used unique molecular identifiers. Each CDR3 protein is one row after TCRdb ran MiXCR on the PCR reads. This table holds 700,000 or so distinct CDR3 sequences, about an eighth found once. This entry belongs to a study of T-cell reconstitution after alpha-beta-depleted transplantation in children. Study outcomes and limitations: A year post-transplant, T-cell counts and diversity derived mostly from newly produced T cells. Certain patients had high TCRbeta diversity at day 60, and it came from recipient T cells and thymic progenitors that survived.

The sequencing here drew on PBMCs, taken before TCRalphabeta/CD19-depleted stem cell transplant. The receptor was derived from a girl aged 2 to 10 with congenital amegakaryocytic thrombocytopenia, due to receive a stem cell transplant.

CDR3 bases: TGTGCCAGCAGCTCCCTTACGGGCGATCAGCCCCAGCATTTT. Translated, it gives CASSSLTGDQPQHF. V is TRBV7-2 and J is TRBJ1-5; D remains ambiguous. The CDR3 runs to 14 residues. Germline loops: CDR1 SGHTA, CDR2 FQGNSA. V shed 4 bases and J shed 5 bases, with 12 bases lying between them.